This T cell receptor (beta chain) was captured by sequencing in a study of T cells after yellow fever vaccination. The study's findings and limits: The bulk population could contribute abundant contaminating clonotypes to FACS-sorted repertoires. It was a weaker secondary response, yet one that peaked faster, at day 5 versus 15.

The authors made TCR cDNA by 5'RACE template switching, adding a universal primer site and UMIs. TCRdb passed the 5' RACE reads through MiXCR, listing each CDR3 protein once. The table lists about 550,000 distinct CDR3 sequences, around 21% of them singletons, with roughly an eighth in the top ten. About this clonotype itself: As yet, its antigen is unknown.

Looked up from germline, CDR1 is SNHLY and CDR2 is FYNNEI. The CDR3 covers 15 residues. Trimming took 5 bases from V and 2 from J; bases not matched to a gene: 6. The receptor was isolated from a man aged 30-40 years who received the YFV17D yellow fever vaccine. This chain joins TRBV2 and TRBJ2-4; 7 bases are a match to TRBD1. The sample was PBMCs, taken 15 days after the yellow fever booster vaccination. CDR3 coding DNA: TGTGCCAGCAGTAAAGACAGGGATACCAAAAACATTCAGTACTTC. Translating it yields CASSKDRDTKNIQYF.